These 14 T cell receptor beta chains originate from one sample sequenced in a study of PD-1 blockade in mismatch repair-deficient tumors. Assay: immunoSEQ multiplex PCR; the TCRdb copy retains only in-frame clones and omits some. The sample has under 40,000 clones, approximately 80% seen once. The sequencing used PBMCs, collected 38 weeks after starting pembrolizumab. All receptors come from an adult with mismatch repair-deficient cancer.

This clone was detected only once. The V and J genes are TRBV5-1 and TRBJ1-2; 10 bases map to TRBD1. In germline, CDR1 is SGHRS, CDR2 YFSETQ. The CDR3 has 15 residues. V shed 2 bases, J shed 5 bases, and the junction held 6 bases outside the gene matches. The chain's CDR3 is CASSLPGQGIYGYTF. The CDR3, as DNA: TGCGCCAGCAGCTTACCGGGACAGGGGATTTATGGCTACACCTTC.

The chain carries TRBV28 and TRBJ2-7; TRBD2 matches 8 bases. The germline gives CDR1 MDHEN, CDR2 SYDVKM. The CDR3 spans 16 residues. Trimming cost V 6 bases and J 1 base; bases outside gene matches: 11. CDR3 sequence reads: CASSYRRLAGSYEQYF. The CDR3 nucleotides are TGTGCCAGCAGCTACCGGCGGCTAGCGGGTTCCTACGAGCAGTACTTC.

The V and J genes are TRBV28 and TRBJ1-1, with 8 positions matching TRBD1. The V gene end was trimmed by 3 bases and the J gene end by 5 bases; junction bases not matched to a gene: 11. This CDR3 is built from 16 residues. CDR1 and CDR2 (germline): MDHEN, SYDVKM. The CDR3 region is CASSFRQGLTITEAFF. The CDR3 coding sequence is TGTGCCAGCAGTTTCAGACAGGGGTTGACGATAACTGAAGCTTTCTTT.

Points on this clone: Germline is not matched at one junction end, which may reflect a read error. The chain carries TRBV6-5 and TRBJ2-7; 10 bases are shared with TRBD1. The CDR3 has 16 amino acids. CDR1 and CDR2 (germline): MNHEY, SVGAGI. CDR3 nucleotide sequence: TGTGCCAGCAGTAACTCTTTTGACAGGGGGCGTCGCGAGCAGTACTTC. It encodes CASSNSFDRGRREQYF.

The CDR3 DNA is TGTGCCAGCAGCCGACAGGGGCAGAACACTGAAGCTTTCTTT. Amino acid sequence: CASSRQGQNTEAFF. The chain employs TRBV6-1 and TRBJ1-1; 8 nucleotides line up with TRBD1. The CDR3 length is 14 residues. V dropped 6 bases and J dropped 1; count of bases not matched to a gene: 4. Germline assignment: CDR1 MNHNS and CDR2 SASEGT.

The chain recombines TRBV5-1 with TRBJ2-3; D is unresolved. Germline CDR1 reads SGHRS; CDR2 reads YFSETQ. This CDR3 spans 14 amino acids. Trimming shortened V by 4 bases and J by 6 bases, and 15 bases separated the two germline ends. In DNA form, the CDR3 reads TGCGCCAGCAGCCATACAGAGCCCCGGGATACGCAGTATTTT. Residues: CASSHTEPRDTQYF.

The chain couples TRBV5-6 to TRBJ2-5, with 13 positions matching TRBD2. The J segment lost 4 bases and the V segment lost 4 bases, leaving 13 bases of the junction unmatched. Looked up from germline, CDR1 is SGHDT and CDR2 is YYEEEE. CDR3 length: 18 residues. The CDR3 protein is CASSRRTSGRALGETQYF. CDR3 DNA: TGTGCCAGCAGCCGAAGAACTAGCGGGAGGGCCCTCGGAGAGACCCAGTACTTC.

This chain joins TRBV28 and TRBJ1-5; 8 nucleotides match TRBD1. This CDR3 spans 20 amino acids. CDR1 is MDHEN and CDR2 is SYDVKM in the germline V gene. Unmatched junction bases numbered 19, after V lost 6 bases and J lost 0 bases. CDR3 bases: TGTGCCAGCAGCGAGGGGACAGGTACCCTCACGCCCTATAGCAATCAGCCCCAGCATTTT. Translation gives CASSEGTGTLTPYSNQPQHF.

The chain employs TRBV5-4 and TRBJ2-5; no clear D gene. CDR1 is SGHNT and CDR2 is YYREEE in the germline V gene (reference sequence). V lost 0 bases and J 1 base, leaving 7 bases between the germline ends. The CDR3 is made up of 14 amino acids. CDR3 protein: CASSLARPQETQYF. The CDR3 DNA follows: TGTGCCAGCAGCTTGGCTAGGCCCCAAGAGACCCAGTACTTC.

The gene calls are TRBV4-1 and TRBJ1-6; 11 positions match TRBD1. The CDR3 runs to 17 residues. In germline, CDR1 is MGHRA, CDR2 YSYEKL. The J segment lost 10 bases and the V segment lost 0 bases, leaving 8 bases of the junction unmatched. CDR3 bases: TGCGCCAGCAGCCAAGATCGAGGGACAGGGGGACGATCACCCCTCCACTTT. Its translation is CASSQDRGTGGRSPLHF.

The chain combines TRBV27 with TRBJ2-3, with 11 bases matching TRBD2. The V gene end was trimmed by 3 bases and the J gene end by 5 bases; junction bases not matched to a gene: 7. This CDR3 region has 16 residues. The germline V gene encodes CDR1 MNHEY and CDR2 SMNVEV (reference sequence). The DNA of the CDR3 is TGTGCCAGCAGTTTCTTACTAGCGGGAGTGGGAGATACGCAGTATTTT. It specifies CASSFLLAGVGDTQYF.

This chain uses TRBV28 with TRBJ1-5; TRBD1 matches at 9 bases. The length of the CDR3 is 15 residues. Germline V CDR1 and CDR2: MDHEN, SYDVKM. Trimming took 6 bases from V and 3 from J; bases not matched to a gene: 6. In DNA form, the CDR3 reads TGTGCCAGCAGCCAGACAGGGGGAACCAATCAGCCCCAGCATTTT. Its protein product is CASSQTGGTNQPQHF.

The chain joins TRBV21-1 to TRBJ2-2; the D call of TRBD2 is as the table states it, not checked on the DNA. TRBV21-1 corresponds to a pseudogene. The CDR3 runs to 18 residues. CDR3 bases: TGTGCCAGCAGCCCATGGGGACTAGCGGGAGGGTCTGCCGGGGAGCTGTTTTTT. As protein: CASSPWGLAGGSAGELFF.

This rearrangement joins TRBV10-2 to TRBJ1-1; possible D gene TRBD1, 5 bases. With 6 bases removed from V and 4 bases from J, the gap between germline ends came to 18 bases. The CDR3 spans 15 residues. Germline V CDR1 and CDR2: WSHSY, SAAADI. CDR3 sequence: CASRQGGKRGTEAFF. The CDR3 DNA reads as TGCGCCAGCAGGCAGGGCGGGAAAAGGGGCACTGAAGCTTTCTTT.